This T cell receptor (beta chain) was identified in a study of CD8 T cells in ankylosing spondylitis. General study results and limits: Some motif variants had been reported before (in reactive arthritis synovial fluid and blood). Reportedly, significant enrichment of disease-linked clones occurred in matched ankylosing spondylitis synovial fluid. Clones that were linked to disease were CD8+ and were relatively rare in peripheral blood.

Scientists made TCR beta libraries using quantitative 5'-RACE with molecular barcodes. TCRdb reanalysed the 5' RACE reads using MiXCR and keeps one entry per CDR3 protein. The sample includes 250,000 or so distinct CDR3 sequences, approximately 24% of them seen just once. The length of the CDR3 is 12 residues. With 4 bases removed from V and 3 bases from J, the gap between germline ends came to 10 bases. Per the germline V gene, CDR1 is DFQATT and CDR2 is SNEGSKA (reference sequence). This clonotype was seen ten or more times. The antigen is unknown. The sample was blood, either unsorted or a sorted T cell fraction (not recorded which). The TCR originated in a male donor with ankylosing spondylitis or in good health (not recorded which). The chain carries TRBV20-1 and TRBJ2-7, with unresolved D. The CDR3 nucleotides read TGCAGTGCTACGGGCGGCGGCTACGAGCAGTACTTC. Amino acid sequence: CSATGGGYEQYF.